A single sample gave rise to the 14 T cell receptor beta chains below, sequenced in a study of immune evolution from preneoplasia to lung adenocarcinoma. Profiled with immunoSEQ multiplex PCR; TCRdb holds only in-frame clones, not every one. Of several thousand clones listed, roughly 80% are singletons. Material for sequencing was FFPE adjacent normal lung tissue. These TCRs come from a person aged 60-79 years with lung adenocarcinoma.

CDR3 coding DNA: TGTGCCAGCAGTCCCACTAGGGCGGACACCGGGGAGCTGTTTTTT. It translates to CASSPTRADTGELFF. This rearrangement joins TRBV6-5 to TRBJ2-2; TRBD2 is a possible D gene (5 bases). The CDR3 extends over 15 amino acids. CDR1 MNHEY and CDR2 SVGAGI come from the germline V gene. Trimming removed 5 bases at V and 3 bases at J, with 13 bases between.

The chain employs TRBV7-3 and TRBJ2-6, with 10 nucleotides matching TRBD1. The germline gives CDR1 SGHTA, CDR2 FQGTGA. The CDR3 length is 16 residues. V was clipped by 5 bases and J by 3 bases; unmatched bases: 4. The CDR3 spells CASSLTGGYGANVLTF. The DNA of the CDR3 is TGTGCCAGCAGCCTGACAGGGGGCTATGGGGCCAACGTCCTGACTTTC.

The gene calls are TRBV6-5 and TRBJ2-6; 7 positions agree with TRBD1. The junction had 1 base not matched to a gene; V was cut back by 0 bases and J by 2 bases. The CDR3 consists of 16 residues. Germline V gene sequence: CDR1 MNHEY, CDR2 SVGAGI. CDR3 sequence (DNA): TGTGCCAGCAGTTACTCGAGGGGGCCTGGGGCCAACGTCCTGACTTTC. As protein: CASSYSRGPGANVLTF.

This clone came up once. The chain recombines TRBV9 with TRBJ1-3, with TRBD1 matching 8 bases. The CDR3 is 16 residues long. Looked up from germline, CDR1 is SGDLS and CDR2 is YYNGEE. V was clipped by 0 bases and J by 0 bases; unmatched bases: 2. CDR3 sequence: CASSVETGVSGNTIYF. DNA for the CDR3: TGTGCCAGCAGCGTAGAGACAGGGGTCTCTGGAAACACCATATATTTT.

CDR3: CASRVAGRGTGELFF. DNA for the CDR3: TGTGCCAGCAGAGTAGCTGGGAGAGGGACCGGGGAGCTGTTTTTT. The V and J genes are TRBV11-2 and TRBJ2-2; D is possibly TRBD2 (5 bases). Germline values: CDR1 SGHAT, CDR2 FQNNGV. The CDR3 runs to 15 residues. Trimming shortened V by 6 bases and J by 5 bases, and 16 bases separated the two germline ends.

The chain couples TRBV11-2 to TRBJ2-5; a weak D match, TRBD2 (6 bases). The length of the CDR3 is 13 residues. The germline V and J ends were trimmed by 6 bases and 1 base, with 9 bases remaining between them. CDR1 is SGHAT and CDR2 is FQNNGV in the germline V gene. This chain's CDR3 is CASSRDSQETQYF. The CDR3 DNA sequence: TGTGCCAGCAGTCGGGACTCCCAAGAGACCCAGTACTTC.

The chain is built from TRBV2 and TRBJ2-7; 7 bases align to TRBD2. Germline V lookup: CDR1 SNHLY, CDR2 FYNNEI. CDR3 length: 11 amino acids. V lost 10 bases to trimming and J lost 5 bases; unmatched junction nucleotides: 5. The CDR3, as DNA: TGTGCCATCGCGGGAGTTAACGAGCAGTACGTC. Residues: CAIAGVNEQYV.

The chain recombines TRBV5-1 with TRBJ2-5; TRBD1 matches 7 bases. This CDR3 comprises 14 residues. From germline, CDR1 is SGHRS and CDR2 YFSETQ. Trimming at V came to 4 bases and at J to 0 bases, leaving 3 bases not matched to a gene. In DNA form, the CDR3 reads TGCGCCAGCAGCCTTGGGACAGACCAAGAGACCCAGTACTTC. This translates into CASSLGTDQETQYF.

The chain employs TRBV6-5 and TRBJ2-1; D unclear. From germline, CDR1 is MNHEY and CDR2 SVGAGI. The CDR3 loop spans 12 amino acids. Trimming took 6 bases from V and 9 from J, leaving 12 bases between them. CDR3: CASSAATGEQFF. The CDR3 DNA follows: TGTGCCAGCAGCGCAGCGACGGGTGAGCAGTTCTTC.

The chain recombines TRBV9 with TRBJ2-6; no firm D call. The length of the CDR3 is 16 residues. Trimming shortened V by 3 bases and J by 0 bases, and 10 bases separated the two germline ends. CDR1 is SGDLS and CDR2 is YYNGEE in the germline V gene. In DNA form, the CDR3 reads TGTGCCAGCAGCGCCCGACAAAGCTCTGGGGCCAACGTCCTGACTTTC. Amino acids: CASSARQSSGANVLTF.

This clone came up a few times. The chain's CDR3 is CASSRDRVGQFF. DNA for the CDR3: TGTGCCAGCTCACGGGACAGGGTAGGGCAGTTCTTC. This chain joins TRBV18 and TRBJ2-1; 9 positions agree with TRBD1. Per the germline V gene, CDR1 is KGHSH and CDR2 is LQKENI. V gave up 4 bases and J gave up 12 bases; unmatched junction bases: 4. The CDR3 consists of 12 residues.

The chain carries TRBV7-6 and TRBJ2-1; D not resolved. Germline V lookup: CDR1 SGHVS, CDR2 FNYEAQ. The ends were cut back, 1 base at V and 4 bases at J, with 11 bases in the middle. This CDR3 spans 15 amino acids. CDR3 sequence: CASSLGTAQYNEQFF. CDR3 in DNA: TGTGCCAGCAGCTTAGGGACGGCCCAATACAATGAGCAGTTCTTC.

The genes are TRBV9 and TRBJ2-1; D is unclear. Trimming removed 0 bases at V and 5 bases at J, with 6 bases between. This CDR3 region has 13 residues. The germline gives CDR1 SGDLS, CDR2 YYNGEE. Written as DNA, the CDR3 is TGTGCCAGCAGCGTAGGACCTAACAATGAGCAGTTCTTC. Translation: CASSVGPNNEQFF.

The chain combines TRBV18 with TRBJ1-2; tentative D call: TRBD1 (5 bases). From germline, CDR1 is KGHSH and CDR2 LQKENI. V lost 8 bases and J 3 bases, leaving 13 bases between the germline ends. This CDR3 comprises 13 residues. CDR3 region: CASTRDGDYGYTF. CDR3 coding DNA: TGTGCCAGCACTAGGGACGGGGACTATGGCTACACCTTC.